One and the same sample provided the 25 T cell receptor beta chains below, sequenced in a study of lymphopenia after photon versus proton radiotherapy. TCRdb's copy holds only in-frame clones and misses some; the assay was immunoSEQ multiplex PCR. The table lists over 15,000 clones, around 90% of them singletons. The sample consisted of peripheral blood, taken from a patient treated with photon-based radiotherapy. These receptors were taken from a man aged 55-75 years with pancreatic cancer.

A single count supports this clone. The junction differs from germline at one of its ends, possibly a read error. The chain has TRBV9 and TRBJ2-3; TRBD1 might be the D (6 bases). This CDR3 region has 15 residues. Germline CDR1 reads SGDLS; CDR2 reads YYNGEE. The CDR3 nucleotides are TGTACCAGCAGCGGACGGGACAACTCGGCTGCTACGCAGTATTTT. Translation gives CTSSGRDNSAATQYF.

The chain joins TRBV5-4 to TRBJ1-1; 7 positions agree with TRBD1. This CDR3 has 15 amino acids. Germline V lookup: CDR1 SGHNT, CDR2 YYREEE (reference sequence). The V gene end was trimmed by 4 bases and the J gene end by 0 bases; junction bases not matched to a gene: 6. CDR3 sequence: CASSRTGQMNTEAFF. The CDR3 DNA follows: TGTGCCAGCAGCAGGACGGGACAGATGAACACTGAAGCTTTCTTT.

This rearrangement joins TRBV9 to TRBJ2-3; 9 bases are shared with TRBD2. This CDR3 comprises 18 residues. Germline V gene lookup returns CDR1 SGDLS and CDR2 YYNGEE. V was clipped by 3 bases and J by 1 base; unmatched bases: 12. In nucleotides, the CDR3 is TGTGCCAGCAGCGACCCGGACCTCACTAGCGGGCGCACAGATACGCAGTATTTT. Protein: CASSDPDLTSGRTDTQYF.

This chain connects TRBV5-3 to TRBJ1-1; D is uncertain. TRBV5-3 is designated an ORF whose function remains uncertain. This CDR3 region has 15 residues. Between the trimmed V and J ends, which lost 4 bases and 8 bases, there was a span of 21 bases. The CDR3 region has the DNA TGTGCCAGAAGCCCAAACGGGAACGCTGAGGTCGAAGCTTTCTTT. Protein product: CARSPNGNAEVEAFF.

This chain joins TRBV7-8 and TRBJ1-3, with D possibly TRBD1 on 5 matching bases. Germline CDR1 reads SGHVS; CDR2 reads FQNEAQ. Trimming cost V 0 bases and J 2 bases, with 11 bases left between them. This CDR3 spans 16 amino acids. CDR3: CASSLAGRVPGNTIYF. CDR3 DNA: TGTGCCAGCAGCTTAGCGGGCAGGGTGCCTGGAAACACCATATATTTT.

The CDR3 loop is CASSSFGAGGFRTQYF. The CDR3 DNA sequence: TGTGCCAGCAGCTCCTTTGGGGCGGGGGGATTTCGGACGCAGTATTTT. The J gene is TRBJ2-3, the V gene TRBV11-1, with 8 bases identical to TRBD2. This CDR3 has 16 residues. In germline, CDR1 is SGHAT, CDR2 FQDESV (reference sequence). Germline trimming cut 4 bases from V and 9 bases from J; bases unmatched to any gene: 15.

J is TRBJ1-5 and V is TRBV27; the D gene is possibly TRBD1 (5 bases). V lost 3 bases and J lost 4, with 13 bases in between. CDR3 length: 15 residues. Per germline, CDR1 MNHEY and CDR2 SMNVEV (reference sequence). The CDR3 region has the DNA TGTGCCAGCAGTTTGGGACCTCTGGGGAATCAGCCCCAGCATTTT. Its protein product is CASSLGPLGNQPQHF.

Worth noting for this clone: Within the sample, other DNA sequences also encode this same CDR3. This rearrangement joins TRBV7-2 to TRBJ2-1; no firm D call. Per the germline V gene, CDR1 is SGHTA and CDR2 is FQGNSA. The CDR3 has 15 amino acids. Trimming removed 5 bases from V and 0 bases from J, with 11 bases in between. The CDR3 spells CASSPAISSYNEQFF. CDR3 in DNA: TGTGCCAGCAGCCCAGCCATTAGCTCCTACAATGAGCAGTTCTTC.

CDR3 sequence reads: CASSLRDIQGEQYF. The CDR3 bases are TGTGCCAGCAGTCTCCGGGACATCCAGGGAGAGCAGTACTTC. This rearrangement joins TRBV6-1 to TRBJ2-7, with D maybe TRBD1 (6 bases). V lost 5 bases to trimming and J lost 7 bases, with 18 bases between them. The CDR3 totals 14 residues. Germline values: CDR1 MNHNS, CDR2 SASEGT.

The chain links TRBV6-4 to TRBJ1-2; tentatively, D is TRBD1 (5 bases). Per germline, CDR1 MRHNA and CDR2 SNTAGT. The ends were cut back, 6 bases at V and 0 bases at J, with 14 bases in the middle. This CDR3 is 15 amino acids long. The CDR3: CASSETGLANYGYTF. The CDR3 DNA sequence: TGTGCCAGCAGCGAAACAGGATTAGCTAACTATGGCTACACCTTC.

This chain connects TRBV5-1 to TRBJ1-1; 7 nucleotides agree with TRBD1. Germline CDR1 reads SGHRS; CDR2 reads YFSETQ. V shed 4 bases, J shed 1 base, and the junction held 7 bases outside the gene matches. The CDR3 is 15 amino acids. The DNA of the CDR3 is TGCGCCAGCAGCCGGTCGACAGGGAGGAACACTGAAGCTTTCTTT. The encoded protein is CASSRSTGRNTEAFF.

This chain links TRBV5-4 with TRBJ1-2; D is unresolved. The V end lost 6 bases, the J end lost 8 bases, and 11 bases lay between the germline ends. This CDR3 region has 11 residues. Germline V gene sequence: CDR1 SGHNT, CDR2 YYREEE (reference sequence). DNA for the CDR3: TGTGCCAGCAAATCGGGATTCGGCTACACCTTC. Encoded protein: CASKSGFGYTF.

This chain links TRBV11-2 with TRBJ2-3; 7 bases line up with TRBD1. This CDR3 contains 14 residues. Per the germline V gene, CDR1 is SGHAT and CDR2 is FQNNGV. Germline trimming cut 4 bases from V and 2 bases from J; bases unmatched to any gene: 3. This CDR3 reads CASSSGTDTDTQYF. In DNA, the CDR3 is TGTGCCAGCAGCTCGGGGACAGACACAGATACGCAGTATTTT.

In its sample, this clone was seen a few times. The rearrangement uses TRBV6-6 and TRBJ1-1; no reliable D call. The V gene lost 4 bases and the J gene lost 0 bases, with 12 bases spanning the gap. The V gene's germline CDR1 is MNHNY and CDR2 SVGAGI (reference sequence). This CDR3 contains 15 residues. DNA for the CDR3: TGTGCCAGCAGTTCCCACCATCAATTGAACACTGAAGCTTTCTTT. It codes for CASSSHHQLNTEAFF.

The V and J genes are TRBV18 and TRBJ2-5; 11 positions agree with TRBD2. The CDR3 spans 14 residues. With V trimmed by 4 bases and J by 5 bases, 3 bases remained unmatched. CDR1 and CDR2 from the germline V gene are KGHSH and LQKENI. CDR3 coding DNA: TGTGCCAGCTCACTACTAGCGGGGGCTGAGACCCAGTACTTC. Translation gives CASSLLAGAETQYF.

The V and J genes are TRBV11-2 and TRBJ2-1; a weak D match, TRBD1 (6 bases). Germline V lookup: CDR1 SGHAT, CDR2 FQNNGV. The CDR3 covers 12 residues. Trimming pared 6 bases from V and 6 bases from J, leaving 9 bases between. The CDR3: CASSQGLNEQFF. In DNA, the CDR3 is TGTGCCAGCAGTCAGGGGCTCAATGAGCAGTTCTTC.

V and J are TRBV5-4 and TRBJ2-1, with D possibly being TRBD1 (6 bases). This CDR3 is 13 amino acids long. V lost 4 bases and J 3 bases, leaving 8 bases between the germline ends. CDR1 and CDR2 (germline): SGHNT, YYREEE (reference sequence). CDR3 DNA sequence: TGTGCCAGCAGCCTGGACAGCTACAATGAGCAGTTCTTC. This encodes CASSLDSYNEQFF.

This sequence joins TRBV7-9 and TRBJ2-3; either TRBD1 or TRBD2 may fit D (5 bases each). CDR3 length: 14 residues. V shed 3 bases and J shed 1 base, with 8 bases lying between them. The V gene's germline CDR1 is SEHNR and CDR2 FQNEAQ (reference sequence). CDR3 region: CASSFGDRTDTQYF. CDR3 DNA: TGTGCCAGCAGCTTTGGGGACCGCACAGATACGCAGTATTTT.

V and J are TRBV7-2 and TRBJ2-3; 10 nucleotides align to TRBD2. Germline V gene sequence: CDR1 SGHTA, CDR2 FQGNSA. The CDR3 has 18 residues. Trimming at V came to 1 base and at J to 3 bases, leaving 10 bases not matched to a gene. CDR3 in DNA: TGTGCCAGCAGCTTAGAGCGATCGAGCGGGGGGGATACAGATACGCAGTATTTT. Encoded protein: CASSLERSSGGDTDTQYF.

The chain is built from TRBV6-5 and TRBJ2-7; D unclear. This CDR3 has 15 residues. Germline CDR1 reads MNHEY; CDR2 reads SVGAGI. Trimming cost V 2 bases and J 3 bases, with 14 bases left between them. In DNA form, the CDR3 reads TGTGCCAGCAGTTACCAGGCGAGACAAAGCTACGAGCAGTACTTC. Residues: CASSYQARQSYEQYF.

The J gene is TRBJ1-1, the V gene TRBV2, with a possible D match to TRBD1 (5 bases). V was clipped by 8 bases and J by 2 bases, with 6 bases between them. Germline V gives CDR1 SNHLY, CDR2 FYNNEI. This CDR3 region has 11 residues. The CDR3, as DNA: TGTGCCAGCCAGGGTAACACTGAAGCTTTCTTT. Translated: CASQGNTEAFF.

This chain connects TRBV18 to TRBJ1-2; the match to TRBD1 covers 9 bases. This CDR3 spans 13 amino acids. Looked up from germline, CDR1 is KGHSH and CDR2 is LQKENI. The junction had 5 bases not matched to a gene; V was cut back by 4 bases and J by 8 bases. The CDR3 reads CASSQDRGQGYTF. The CDR3 coding sequence is TGTGCCAGCTCACAGGACAGGGGACAAGGCTACACCTTC.

This clone occurred once. The chain joins TRBV30 to TRBJ1-2; D remains ambiguous. This CDR3 contains 11 residues. Per the germline V gene, CDR1 is GTSNPN and CDR2 is SVGIG (reference sequence). V gave up 0 bases and J gave up 8 bases, with 7 bases separating them. The CDR3 spells CAWSVLGGYTF. The DNA for the CDR3 is TGTGCCTGGAGTGTACTAGGGGGCTACACCTTC.

This clone was found a few times. The rearrangement uses TRBV7-3 and TRBJ1-1, with a tentative D call TRBD1 (5 bases). Germline CDR1 is SGHTA and CDR2 is FQGTGA. CDR3 size: 15 residues. V lost 4 bases, J lost 0 bases, and 12 bases lay in between. CDR3 sequence: CASSSHGGMNTEAFF. Written as DNA, the CDR3 is TGTGCCAGCAGCTCCCACGGGGGTATGAACACTGAAGCTTTCTTT.

Details on this clone: The CDR3 does not end in the conserved phenylalanine or tryptophan, so this is likely a read error. This CDR3 is CASSLGAGTGSSYEQYL. In nucleotides, the CDR3 is TGCGCCAGCAGCCTCGGTGCCGGGACTGGGAGCTCCTACGAGCAGTACCTC. The chain carries TRBV4-3 and TRBJ2-7; D may be TRBD2 (6 bases). The CDR3 has 17 residues. Germline-derived CDR1 and CDR2 are LGHNA and YSLEER. Trimming cost V 4 bases and J 0 bases, with 19 bases left between them.